The 2 T cell receptor beta chains below all came from one sample that was sequenced in a study of beta chain features in type 1 diabetes. TCRB transcripts that were expressed got sequenced, as all of the isolated RNA had been reverse transcribed. Assay: immunoSEQ multiplex PCR; the TCRdb copy retains only in-frame clones and omits some. This sample has about 620,000 clones, with about 16% found just once. Specimen: naive CD4+ T cells from blood. These receptors all come from a man aged 18 to 29 in good health.

The rearrangement uses TRBV5-1 and TRBJ2-3; D is uncertain. The CDR3 spans 14 residues. From germline, CDR1 is SGHRS and CDR2 YFSETQ. V lost 2 bases and J lost 6, with 13 bases in between. DNA for the CDR3: TGCGCCAGCAGCTTCGTCCAGAGCTCGGATACGCAGTATTTT. Translating it yields CASSFVQSSDTQYF.

In its sample, this clone was seen a few times. The chain combines TRBV25-1 with TRBJ1-3; TRBD1 agrees at 7 bases. This CDR3 has 15 residues. Germline-derived CDR1 and CDR2 are MGHDK and SYGVNS. V lost 4 bases to trimming and J lost 1 base; unmatched junction nucleotides: 4. The CDR3 reads CASSGPGGSGNTIYF. CDR3 DNA: TGTGCCAGCAGTGGCCCAGGGGGTTCTGGAAACACCATATATTTT.